This paragraph reports one T cell receptor beta chain. PCR primers comprised 60 Vbeta and 13 Jbeta primers. The table came from immunoSEQ multiplex PCR; TCRdb's copy has only in-frame clones and leaves some out. The data contain roughly 130,000 clones, roughly four fifths of them seen just once; the ten biggest clones take up around 1.9%. The record originates from a study of cytomegalovirus exposure and HLA in healthy donors. Per germline, CDR1 MDHEN and CDR2 SYDVKM. Trimming cost V 7 bases and J 5 bases, with 21 bases left between them. The CDR3 is 16 amino acids. The clonotype originates from a woman in her fifties or sixties in good health and CMV-seronegative. This rearrangement joins TRBV28 to TRBJ1-5, with a possible D match to TRBD1 (6 bases). The sample was PBMCs. CDR3 sequence reads: CASTHQGGAGYQPQHF. DNA of the CDR3: TGTGCCAGCACCCACCAAGGGGGAGCAGGGTATCAGCCCCAGCATTTT.